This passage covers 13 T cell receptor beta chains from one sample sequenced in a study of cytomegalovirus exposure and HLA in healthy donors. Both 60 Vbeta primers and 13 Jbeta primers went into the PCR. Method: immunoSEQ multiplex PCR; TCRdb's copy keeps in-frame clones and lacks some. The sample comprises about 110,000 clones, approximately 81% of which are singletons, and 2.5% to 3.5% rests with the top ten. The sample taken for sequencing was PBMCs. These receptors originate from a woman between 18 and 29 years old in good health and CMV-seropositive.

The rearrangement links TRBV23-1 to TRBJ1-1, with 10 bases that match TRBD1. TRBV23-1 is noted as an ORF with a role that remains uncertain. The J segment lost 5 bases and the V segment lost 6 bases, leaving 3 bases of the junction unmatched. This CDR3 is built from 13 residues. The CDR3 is CASRTGGKTEAFF. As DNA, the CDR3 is TGCGCCAGCAGGACAGGGGGCAAGACTGAAGCTTTCTTT.

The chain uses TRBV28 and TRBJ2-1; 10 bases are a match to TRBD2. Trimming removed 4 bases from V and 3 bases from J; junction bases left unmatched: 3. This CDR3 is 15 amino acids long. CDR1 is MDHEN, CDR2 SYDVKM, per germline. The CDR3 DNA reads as TGTGCCAGCAGTTCTAGCGGGAGTAACTACAATGAGCAGTTCTTC. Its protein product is CASSSSGSNYNEQFF.

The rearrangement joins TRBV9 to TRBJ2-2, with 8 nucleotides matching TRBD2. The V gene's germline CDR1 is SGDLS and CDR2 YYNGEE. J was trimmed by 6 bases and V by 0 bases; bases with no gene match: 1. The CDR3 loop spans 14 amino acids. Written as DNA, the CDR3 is TGTGCCAGCAGCGTAGAGCGGGGGCCCGGGGAGCTGTTTTTT. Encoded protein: CASSVERGPGELFF.

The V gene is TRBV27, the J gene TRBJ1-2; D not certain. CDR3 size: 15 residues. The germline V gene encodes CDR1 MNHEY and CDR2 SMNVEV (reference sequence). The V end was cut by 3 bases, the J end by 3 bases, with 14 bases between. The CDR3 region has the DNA TGTGCCAGCAGTTTTTCACCCTCCGGGTACTATGGCTACACCTTC. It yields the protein CASSFSPSGYYGYTF.

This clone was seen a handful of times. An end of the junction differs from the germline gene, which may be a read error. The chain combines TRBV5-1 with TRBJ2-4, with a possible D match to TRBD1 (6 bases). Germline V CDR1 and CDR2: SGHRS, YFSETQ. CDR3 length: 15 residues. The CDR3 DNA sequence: TGCGCCAGCAGCTTGGGACAGGATGCCAGAAACATTCAGTACTTC. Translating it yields CASSLGQDARNIQYF.

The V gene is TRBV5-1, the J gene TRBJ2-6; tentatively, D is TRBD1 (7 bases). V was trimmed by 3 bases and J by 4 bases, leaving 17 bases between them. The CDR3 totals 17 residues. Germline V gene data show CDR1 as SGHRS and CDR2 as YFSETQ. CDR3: CASSSYRGGGGANVLTF. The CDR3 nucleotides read TGCGCCAGCAGCTCGTACAGGGGAGGAGGGGGGGCCAACGTCCTGACTTTC.

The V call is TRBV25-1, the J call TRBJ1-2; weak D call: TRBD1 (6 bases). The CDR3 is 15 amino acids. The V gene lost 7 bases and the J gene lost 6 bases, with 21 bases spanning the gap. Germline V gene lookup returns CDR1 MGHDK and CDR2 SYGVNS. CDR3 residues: CASTPTGIYGNGYTF. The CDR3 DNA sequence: TGTGCCAGCACCCCGACAGGTATCTATGGGAATGGCTACACCTTC.

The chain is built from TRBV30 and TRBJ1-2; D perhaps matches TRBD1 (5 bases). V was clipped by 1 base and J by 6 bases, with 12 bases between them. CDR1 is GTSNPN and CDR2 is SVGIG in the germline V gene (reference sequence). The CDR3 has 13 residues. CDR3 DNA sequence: TGTGCCTGGAGTGAGAAGGGGTACGATGGCTACACCTTC. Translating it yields CAWSEKGYDGYTF.

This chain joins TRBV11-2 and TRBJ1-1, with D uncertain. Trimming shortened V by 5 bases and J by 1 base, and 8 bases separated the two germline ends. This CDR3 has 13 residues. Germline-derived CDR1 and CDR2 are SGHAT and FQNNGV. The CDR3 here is CASSATKNTEAFF. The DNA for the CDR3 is TGTGCCAGCAGCGCCACAAAGAACACTGAAGCTTTCTTT.

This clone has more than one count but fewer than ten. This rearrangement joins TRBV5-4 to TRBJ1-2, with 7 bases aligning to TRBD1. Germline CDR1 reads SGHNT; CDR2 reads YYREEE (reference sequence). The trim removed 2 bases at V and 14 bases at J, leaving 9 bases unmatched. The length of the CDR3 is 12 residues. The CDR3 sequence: CASSFPTGRLTF. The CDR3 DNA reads TGTGCCAGCAGCTTCCCGACAGGGCGCTTGACCTTC.

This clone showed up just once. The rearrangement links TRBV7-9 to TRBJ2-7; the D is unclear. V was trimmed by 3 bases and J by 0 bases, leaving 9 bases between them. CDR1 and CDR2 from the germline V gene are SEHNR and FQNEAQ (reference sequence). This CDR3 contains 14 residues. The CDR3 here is CASSFRHNSYEQYF. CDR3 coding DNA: TGTGCCAGCAGCTTTCGTCACAACTCCTACGAGCAGTACTTC.

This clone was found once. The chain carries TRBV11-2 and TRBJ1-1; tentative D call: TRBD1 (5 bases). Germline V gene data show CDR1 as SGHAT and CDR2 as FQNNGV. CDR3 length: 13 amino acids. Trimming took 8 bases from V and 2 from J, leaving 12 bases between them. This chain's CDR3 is CASHFDRNTEAFF. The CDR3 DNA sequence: TGTGCCAGCCACTTTGACAGAAACACTGAAGCTTTCTTT. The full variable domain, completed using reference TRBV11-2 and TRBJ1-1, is EAGVAQSPRYKIIEKRQSVAFWCNPISGHATLYWYQQILGQGPKLLIQFQNNGVVDDSQLPKDRFSAERLKGVDSTLKIQPAKLEDSAVYLCASHFDRNTEAFFGQGTRLTVV.

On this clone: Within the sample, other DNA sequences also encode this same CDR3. CDR3 protein: CATSRDPGQQETQYF. CDR3 DNA sequence: TGTGCCACCAGCAGAGATCCCGGACAGCAAGAGACCCAGTACTTC. The V call is TRBV15, the J call TRBJ2-5, with TRBD1 as a possible D gene (6 bases). The CDR3 covers 15 residues. V was cut by 0 bases and J by 2 bases, with 10 bases left in between. CDR1 LNHNV and CDR2 YYDKDF come from the germline V gene (reference sequence). Full variable domain (rest looked up from reference TRBV15 and TRBJ2-5): DAMVIQNPRYQVTQFGKPVTLSCSQTLNHNVMYWYQQKSSQAPKLLFHYYDKDFNNEADTPDNFQSRRPNTSFCFLDIRSPGLGDTAMYLCATSRDPGQQETQYFGPGTRLLVL.